This T cell receptor (beta chain) appears in the sequencing data of a study of post-analysis software for immune sequencing data. Study as a whole: Disease courses included relapsing-remitting, secondary progressive and progressive-relapsing multiple sclerosis. Whole-study findings and limits: Patients showed TRBV5-6, TRBV5-1 and TRBV20-1 among several TRBV segments more frequent than in controls. Multiple sclerosis patients had significantly lower normalized Chao1 diversity than controls.

This clonotype has a handful of counts. What it binds is not known. TCR beta libraries were prepared from cDNA with unique molecular identifiers. When 1 to 10 million T cells were used, they gave hundreds of thousands of cDNA molecules. TCRdb independently ran MiXCR on the PCR reads; one entry per CDR3 protein. The table records 500,000 to 600,000 distinct CDR3 sequences, roughly 46% of them present only once. CDR1 is SQVTM and CDR2 is ANQGSEA in the germline V gene. Unmatched junction bases numbered 3, after V lost 2 bases and J lost 1 base. The CDR3 sequence is 14 residues long. The TCR comes from a girl between 5 and 17 years old with multiple sclerosis. The genes are TRBV29-1 and TRBJ1-1; 8 bases fit TRBD1. The sequenced sample was blood. The DNA of the CDR3 is TGCAGCGTTGAAACGGACAGGGCGAACACTGAAGCTTTCTTT. Translated, it gives CSVETDRANTEAFF.